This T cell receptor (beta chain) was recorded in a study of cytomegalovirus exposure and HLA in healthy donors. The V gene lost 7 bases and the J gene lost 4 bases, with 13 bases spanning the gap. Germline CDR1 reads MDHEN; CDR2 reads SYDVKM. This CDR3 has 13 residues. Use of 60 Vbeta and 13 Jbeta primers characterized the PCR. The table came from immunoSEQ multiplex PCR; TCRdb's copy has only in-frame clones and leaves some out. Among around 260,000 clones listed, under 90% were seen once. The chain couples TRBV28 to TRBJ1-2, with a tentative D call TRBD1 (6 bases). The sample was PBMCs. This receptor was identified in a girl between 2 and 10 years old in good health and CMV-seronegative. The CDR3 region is CASNTGYPYGYTF. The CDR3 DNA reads TGTGCCAGCAATACAGGGTACCCCTATGGCTACACCTTC.